Sequencing of this T cell receptor (beta chain) was carried out in a study of radiation and T cells in renal cell carcinoma. The data were produced by immunoSEQ multiplex PCR, yet TCRdb's version contains in-frame clones alone and is incomplete. Of over 120,000 clones in the sample, 65% to 90% were seen once. This clone appeared a single time. CDR1 is SGHTA, CDR2 FQGTGA, per germline. With 5 bases removed from V and 2 bases from J, the gap between germline ends came to 12 bases. The CDR3 contains 14 residues. Time point specified: blood 4 weeks post-SBRT, at nephrectomy. Treatment: 15 Gy SBRT to primary tumor, nephrectomy 4 weeks later. Nephrectomy followed 15 Gy stereotactic body radiation by 4 weeks.

The specimen comprised blood, sampled from a patient whose treatment included radiotherapy and nephrectomy. This receptor was obtained from a woman in her fifties or sixties with renal cell carcinoma. J is TRBJ2-5 and V is TRBV7-3; D remains ambiguous. CDR3 region: CASSQNAGQETQYF. For the CDR3, the DNA is TGTGCCAGCAGCCAAAATGCCGGACAAGAGACCCAGTACTTC.